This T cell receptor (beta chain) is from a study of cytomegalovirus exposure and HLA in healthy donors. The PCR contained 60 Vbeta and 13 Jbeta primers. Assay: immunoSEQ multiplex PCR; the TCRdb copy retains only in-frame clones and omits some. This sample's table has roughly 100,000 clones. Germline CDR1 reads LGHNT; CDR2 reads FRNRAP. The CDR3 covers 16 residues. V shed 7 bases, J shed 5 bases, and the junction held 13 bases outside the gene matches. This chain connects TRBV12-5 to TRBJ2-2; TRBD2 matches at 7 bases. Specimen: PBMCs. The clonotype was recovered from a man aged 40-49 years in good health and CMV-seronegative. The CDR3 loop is CASAPSRREGTGELFF. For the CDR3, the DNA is TGTGCTAGTGCTCCTTCCCGGAGGGAGGGGACCGGGGAGCTGTTTTTT. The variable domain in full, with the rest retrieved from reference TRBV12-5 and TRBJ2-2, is DARVTQTPRHKVTEMGQEVTMRCQPILGHNTVFWYRQTMMQGLELLAYFRNRAPLDDSGMPKDRFSAEMPDATLATLKIQPSEPRDSAVYFCASAPSRREGTGELFFGEGSRLTVL.